The rows below give T cell receptor beta chains drawn from one sample of a study of metastatic and nonmetastatic thyroid tumors. TCRdb reassembled clones from the PCR reads with MiXCR. The table includes tens of thousands of clones, more than 12% detected once. The source material was blood. These receptors were obtained from a female donor with papillary thyroid cancer or a benign thyroid nodule (not recorded which). Some clones in this sample may be carry-over from other donors' samples. Each CDR3 is given with its conserved first and last residue. The D gene is left open where the match is weak. The size of a clone is reported for some rows only, either as once, few or many, or as a class for expanded clones.

>many|NA|TRBV5-1|TRBJ2-1
CASSLGHNEQFF
TGCGCCAGCAGCTTGGGGCACAATGAGCAGTTCTTC
>NA|NA|TRBV20-1|TRBJ2-1
CSAWTIELGNEHFF
TGCAGTGCTTGGACTATCGAATTGGGCAATGAGCATTTCTTC
>NA|NA|TRBV5-4|TRBJ2-3
CASSLGSLSTDTQYF
TGTGCCAGCAGCTTGGGTAGCCTTAGCACAGATACGCAGTATTTT
>many|TRBD1|TRBV18|TRBJ2-7
CASSPTTGGADYEQYF
TGTGCCAGCTCACCTACGACAGGGGGCGCTGACTACGAGCAGTACTTC
>many|TRBD1|TRBV6-6|TRBJ2-2
CASSYAGTGSNTGELFF
TGTGCCAGCAGTTACGCCGGGACAGGGTCGAACACCGGGGAGCTGTTTTTT
>few|NA|TRBV2|TRBJ2-7
CASAHGHSVHEQYF
TGTGCCAGCGCGCATGGTCACTCCGTACACGAGCAGTACTTC
>NA|NA|TRBV3-1|TRBJ1-1
CASSQTSPNTEAFF
TGTGCCAGCAGCCAGACCTCCCCGAACACTGAAGCTTTCTTT
>many|TRBD2|TRBV12-3/TRBV12-4|TRBJ2-2
CASSSPGGGSGELFF
TGTGCCAGCAGTTCCCCCGGCGGGGGGTCCGGGGAGCTGTTTTTT
>many|TRBD1|TRBV5-1|TRBJ1-2
CASSLAGTGGGYTF
TGCGCCAGCAGCTTGGCCGGGACAGGTGGGGGCTACACCTTC
>many|NA|TRBV3-1|TRBJ1-6
CASRVGTSYNSPLHF
TGTGCCAGCAGAGTCGGGACCTCCTATAATTCACCCCTCCACTTT
>NA|TRBD1|TRBV7-3|TRBJ2-7
CASSFDRVSEQYF
TGTGCCAGCAGCTTTGACAGGGTCTCCGAGCAGTACTTC
>NA|TRBD2|TRBV6-1|TRBJ2-1
CASRVAGGPDNEQFF
TGTGCCAGCAGGGTAGCGGGGGGGCCGGACAATGAGCAGTTCTTC
>many|NA|TRBV18|TRBJ2-7
CASSPNSGSIEQYF
TGTGCCAGCTCACCAAACTCCGGATCAATCGAGCAGTACTTC
>many|NA|TRBV19|TRBJ2-5
CASSAGETQYF
TGTGCCAGTAGTGCGGGGGAGACCCAGTACTTC
>many|NA|TRBV7-2|TRBJ1-2
CASSLASPGYTF
TGTGCCAGCAGCTTAGCTAGTCCTGGCTACACCTTC
>many|NA|TRBV28|TRBJ1-4
CASHGDHEKLFF
TGTGCCTCTCACGGGGATCATGAAAAACTGTTTTTT
>many|TRBD1|TRBV18|TRBJ1-4
CASSDPGQGAFKLFF
TGTGCCAGCTCTGATCCGGGACAGGGGGCGTTCAAACTGTTTTTT